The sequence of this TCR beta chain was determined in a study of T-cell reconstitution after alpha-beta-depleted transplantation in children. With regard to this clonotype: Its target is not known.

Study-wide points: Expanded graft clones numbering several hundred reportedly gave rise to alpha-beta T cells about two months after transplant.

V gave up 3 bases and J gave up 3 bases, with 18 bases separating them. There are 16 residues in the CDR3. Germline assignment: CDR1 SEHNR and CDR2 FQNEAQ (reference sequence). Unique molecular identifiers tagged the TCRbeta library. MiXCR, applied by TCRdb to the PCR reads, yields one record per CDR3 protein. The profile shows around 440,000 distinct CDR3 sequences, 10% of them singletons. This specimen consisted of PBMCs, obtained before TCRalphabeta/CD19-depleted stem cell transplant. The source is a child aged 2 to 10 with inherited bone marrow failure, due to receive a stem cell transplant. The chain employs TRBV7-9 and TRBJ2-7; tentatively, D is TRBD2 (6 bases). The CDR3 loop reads CASSFVRDSYDYEQYF. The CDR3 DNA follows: TGTGCCAGCAGCTTCGTCCGGGACTCTTACGACTACGAGCAGTACTTC.